The 5 T cell receptor beta chains below all came from one sample that was sequenced in a study of cytomegalovirus exposure and HLA in healthy donors. Primers for the PCR totalled 60 Vbeta and 13 Jbeta. Libraries were prepared by immunoSEQ multiplex PCR; TCRdb keeps only in-frame clonotypes and omits some of them. The table shows fewer than 200,000 clones, with 76% occurring only once. The source material was PBMCs. These receptors were obtained from a female donor in good health and CMV-seronegative.

The chain joins TRBV11-3 to TRBJ2-7; 9 bases are a match to TRBD2. V lost 2 bases to trimming and J lost 5 bases; unmatched junction nucleotides: 10. This CDR3 spans 16 amino acids. Germline values: CDR1 SGHNT, CDR2 YENEEA. This CDR3 reads CASSLRRGGGGDEQYF. The CDR3, as DNA: TGTGCCAGCAGCTTACGGCGGGGGGGAGGGGGCGACGAGCAGTACTTC.

V usage is TRBV12-5 and J usage is TRBJ2-1, with 9 bases that match TRBD1. The CDR3 extends over 14 amino acids. In germline, CDR1 is LGHNT, CDR2 FRNRAP. J lost 8 bases, V lost 7 bases, and 9 bases had no gene match. The CDR3 DNA is TGTGCTAGTGCCCGGGACAGGGAGTACGATGAGCAGTTCTTC. This codes for CASARDREYDEQFF.

The chain links TRBV6-4 to TRBJ2-7; a possible D gene is TRBD2 (6 bases). Germline V gene lookup returns CDR1 MRHNA and CDR2 SNTAGT. V lost 7 bases and J 5 bases, leaving 21 bases between the germline ends. The CDR3 totals 15 residues. The CDR3 loop reads CASMTPGLPSDEQYF. CDR3 DNA sequence: TGTGCCAGCATGACCCCTGGGCTACCTAGCGACGAGCAGTACTTC.

The rearrangement links TRBV19 to TRBJ1-6; D unclear. CDR1 and CDR2 (germline): LNHDA, SQIVND (reference sequence). The CDR3 totals 19 residues. V was clipped by 1 base and J by 7 bases, with 23 bases between them. The CDR3 loop reads CASSIGASWDLSGNSPLHF. The CDR3, as DNA: TGTGCCAGTAGTATAGGGGCGTCTTGGGATCTTTCGGGGAATTCACCCCTCCACTTT.

The V and J genes are TRBV6-4 and TRBJ1-1; D perhaps matches TRBD1 (6 bases). V was shortened by 6 bases and J by 2 bases, with 16 bases between the two germline ends. The CDR3 totals 15 residues. In germline, CDR1 is MRHNA, CDR2 SNTAGT. The CDR3 nucleotides are TGTGCCAGCAGAGGACAGAGGATCGGTAACACTGAAGCTTTCTTT. Translating it yields CASRGQRIGNTEAFF.